This T cell receptor (beta chain) is from a study of technical replicates of blood from a handful of donors. Repertoires were generated with immunoSEQ multiplex PCR, while TCRdb's copy carries only in-frame clones and drops some. Of roughly 85,000 clones detected, 90% to 95% appear once; the ten largest clones hold under 0.3%. The germline CDR1 and CDR2 sequences are GTSNPN and SVGIG (reference sequence). V was cut by 3 bases and J by 0 bases, with 15 bases left in between. The CDR3 contains 16 residues. This receptor was taken from a human donor in good health. The sample was T cells isolated from PBMCs. The gene calls are TRBV30 and TRBJ1-5, with D perhaps TRBD1 (5 bases). The CDR3 DNA sequence: TGTGCCTGGAGCTTACTGACAGAAAATAGCAATCAGCCCCAGCATTTT. It codes for CAWSLLTENSNQPQHF.